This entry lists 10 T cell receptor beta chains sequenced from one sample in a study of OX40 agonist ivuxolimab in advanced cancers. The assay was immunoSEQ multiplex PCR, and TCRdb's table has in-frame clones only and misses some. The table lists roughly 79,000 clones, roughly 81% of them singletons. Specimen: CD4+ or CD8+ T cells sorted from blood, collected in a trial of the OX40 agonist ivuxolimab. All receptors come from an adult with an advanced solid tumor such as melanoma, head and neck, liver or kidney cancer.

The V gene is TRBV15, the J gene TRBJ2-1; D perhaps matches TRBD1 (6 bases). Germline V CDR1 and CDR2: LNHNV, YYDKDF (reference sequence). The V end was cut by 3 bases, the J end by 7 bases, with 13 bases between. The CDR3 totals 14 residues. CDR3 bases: TGTGCCACCAGCAGGGCCAGGACAGTAAATGAGCAGTTCTTC. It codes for CATSRARTVNEQFF.

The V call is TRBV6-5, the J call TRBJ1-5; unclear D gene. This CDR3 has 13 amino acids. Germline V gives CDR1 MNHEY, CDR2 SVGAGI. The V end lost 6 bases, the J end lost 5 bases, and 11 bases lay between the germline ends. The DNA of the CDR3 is TGTGCCAGCAGCCAAGACGCCGATCAGCCCCAGCATTTT. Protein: CASSQDADQPQHF.

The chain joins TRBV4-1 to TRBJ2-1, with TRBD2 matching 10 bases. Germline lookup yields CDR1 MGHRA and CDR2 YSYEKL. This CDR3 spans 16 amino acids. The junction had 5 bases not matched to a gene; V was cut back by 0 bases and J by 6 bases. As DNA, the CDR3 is TGCGCCAGCAGCCAAGAGCGGCTAGCGGGAGCCAATGAGCAGTTCTTC. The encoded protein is CASSQERLAGANEQFF.

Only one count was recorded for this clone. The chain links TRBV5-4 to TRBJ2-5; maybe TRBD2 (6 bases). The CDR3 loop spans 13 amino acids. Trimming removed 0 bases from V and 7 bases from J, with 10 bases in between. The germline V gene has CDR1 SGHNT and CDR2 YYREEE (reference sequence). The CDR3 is CASSLGGMGTQYF. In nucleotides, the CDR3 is TGTGCCAGCAGCTTGGGCGGGATGGGGACCCAGTACTTC.

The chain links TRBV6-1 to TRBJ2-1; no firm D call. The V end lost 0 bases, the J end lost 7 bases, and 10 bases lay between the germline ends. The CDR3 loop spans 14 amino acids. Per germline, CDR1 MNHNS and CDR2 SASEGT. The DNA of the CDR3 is TGTGCCAGCAGTGAAGCAGGGTTTGGGAATGAGCAGTTCTTC. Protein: CASSEAGFGNEQFF.

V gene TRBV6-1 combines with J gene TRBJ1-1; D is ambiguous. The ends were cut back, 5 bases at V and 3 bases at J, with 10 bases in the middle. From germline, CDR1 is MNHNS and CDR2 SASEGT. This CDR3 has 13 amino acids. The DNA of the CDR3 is TGTGCCAGCAGTCGGAACCGGGACACTGAAGCTTTCTTT. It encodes CASSRNRDTEAFF.

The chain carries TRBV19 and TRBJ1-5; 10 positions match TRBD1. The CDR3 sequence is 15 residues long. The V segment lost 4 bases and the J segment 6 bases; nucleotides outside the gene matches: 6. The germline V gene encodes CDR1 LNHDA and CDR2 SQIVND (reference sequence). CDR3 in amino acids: CASSTRQGATQPQHF. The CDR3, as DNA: TGTGCCAGTAGTACTAGACAGGGGGCAACTCAGCCCCAGCATTTT.

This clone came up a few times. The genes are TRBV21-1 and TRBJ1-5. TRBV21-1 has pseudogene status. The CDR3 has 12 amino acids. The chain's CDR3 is CANVRNNQPQHF. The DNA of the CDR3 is TGTGCCAACGTCCGAAACAATCAGCCCCAGCATTTT.

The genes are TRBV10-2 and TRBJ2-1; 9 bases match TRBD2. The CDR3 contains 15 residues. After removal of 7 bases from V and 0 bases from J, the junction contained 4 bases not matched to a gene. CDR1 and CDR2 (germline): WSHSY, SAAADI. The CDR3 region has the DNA TGCGCCAGCACTTCTAGCGGGAACTCCTACAATGAGCAGTTCTTC. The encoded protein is CASTSSGNSYNEQFF.

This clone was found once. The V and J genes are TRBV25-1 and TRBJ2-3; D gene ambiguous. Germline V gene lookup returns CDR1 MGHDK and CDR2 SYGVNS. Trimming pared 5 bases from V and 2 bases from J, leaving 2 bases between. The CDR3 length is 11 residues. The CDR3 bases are TGTGCCAGCAGTAACACAGATACGCAGTATTTT. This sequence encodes CASSNTDTQYF.